What follows describes a single TCR beta chain. Method: immunoSEQ multiplex PCR; TCRdb's copy keeps in-frame clones and lacks some. The data show 160,000 or so clones, about 88% seen once. This sample stems from a study of blood T cell repertoires in COVID-19. The germline V gene encodes CDR1 GTSNPN and CDR2 SVGIG (reference sequence). The CDR3 loop spans 14 amino acids. Trimming shortened V by 2 bases and J by 1 base, and 9 bases separated the two germline ends. The chain has TRBV30 and TRBJ1-3; D perhaps matches TRBD1 (6 bases). This TCR derives from a man in his fifties or sixties with active or convalescent COVID-19. What was sequenced was peripheral blood. This CDR3 reads CAWSQGRSGNTIYF. DNA for the CDR3: TGTGCCTGGAGTCAGGGGCGGTCTGGAAACACCATATATTTT.